Here is one T cell receptor beta chain with its context. This sample was taken from a study of shared clonotypes between healthy human individuals. Libraries were prepared by immunoSEQ multiplex PCR; TCRdb keeps only in-frame clonotypes and omits some of them. This sample has over a million clones, with approximately 98% found just once. V dropped 8 bases and J dropped 4 bases, with 12 bases sitting between them. Germline assignment: CDR1 MNHEY and CDR2 SVGAGI. The CDR3 contains 13 residues. The chain employs TRBV6-5 and TRBJ2-1; perhaps D is TRBD1 or TRBD2 (5 bases each). The receptor was derived from a young man in good health. The sequencing sample was made of naive CD4+ T cells sorted from blood. Noted subset: CD45RA+ positively selected. CDR3 amino acids: CASHRDQYNEQFF. Here the CDR3 DNA reads TGTGCCAGCCATCGGGACCAGTACAATGAGCAGTTCTTC.